Described below is a single T cell receptor (beta chain) sequence and its context. The CDR3 has 15 amino acids. Trimming at V came to 0 bases and at J to 4 bases, leaving 5 bases not matched to a gene. Germline CDR1 and CDR2: SGHTA and FQGNSA. Clones were sequenced by immunoSEQ multiplex PCR, and TCRdb holds only the in-frame ones, with some missing. The data contain 99,000 or so clones, about 83% of them singletons. This specimen comes from a study of control samples from healthy donors and cancer patients. Sequenced material: blood. The genes are TRBV7-2 and TRBJ2-7, with 8 bases aligning to TRBD2. This clonotype was sampled from a woman between 45 and 60 years old in good health. The DNA of the CDR3 is TGTGCCAGCAGCTTAGCAGCGGGAGTGGGGTACGAGCAGTACTTC. This codes for CASSLAAGVGYEQYF.